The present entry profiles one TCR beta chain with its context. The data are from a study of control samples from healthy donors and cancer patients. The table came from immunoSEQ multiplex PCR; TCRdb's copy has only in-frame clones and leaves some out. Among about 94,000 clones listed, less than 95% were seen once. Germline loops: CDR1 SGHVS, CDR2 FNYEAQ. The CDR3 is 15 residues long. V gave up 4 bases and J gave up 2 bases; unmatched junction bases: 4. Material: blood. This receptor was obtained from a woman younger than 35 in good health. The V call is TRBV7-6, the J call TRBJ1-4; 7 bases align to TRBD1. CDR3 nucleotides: TGTGCCAGCAGCTCCAACAGGGGTACTAATGAAAAACTGTTTTTT. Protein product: CASSSNRGTNEKLFF.